This TCR beta chain is from a study of T cell repertoires in MIS-A myocarditis. The CDR3 runs to 14 residues. Trimming took off 4 bases at V and 3 bases at J, with 11 bases between the two ends. Germline assignment: CDR1 SGDLS and CDR2 YYNGEE. Here immunoSEQ multiplex PCR was the method, and the copy in TCRdb shows in-frame clones only, minus some. The data show about 11,000 clones, 65% to 90% seen once. The V call is TRBV9, the J call TRBJ2-1, with no clear D. The sample was right ventricle heart tissue obtained at autopsy. The source is a man aged 18 to 35 with fulminant myocarditis from multisystem inflammatory syndrome in adults (MIS-A) after COVID-19. CDR3 amino acids: CASSKRLRYNEQFF. The DNA of the CDR3 is TGTGCCAGCAGCAAAAGATTACGCTACAATGAGCAGTTCTTC.